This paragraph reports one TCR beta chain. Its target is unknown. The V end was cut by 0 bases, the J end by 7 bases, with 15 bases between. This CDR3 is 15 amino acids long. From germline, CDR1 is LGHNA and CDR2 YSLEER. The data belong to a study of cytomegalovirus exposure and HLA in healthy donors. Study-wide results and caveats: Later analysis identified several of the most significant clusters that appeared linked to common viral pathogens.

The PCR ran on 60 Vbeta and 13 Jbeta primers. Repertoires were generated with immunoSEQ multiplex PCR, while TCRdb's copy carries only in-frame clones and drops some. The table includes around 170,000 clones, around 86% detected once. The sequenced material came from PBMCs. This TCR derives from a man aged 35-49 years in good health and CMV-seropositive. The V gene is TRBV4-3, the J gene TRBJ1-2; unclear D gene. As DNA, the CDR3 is TGCGCCAGCAGCCAAGATCCCGGGGTCCTGGGTGGCTACACCTTC. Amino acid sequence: CASSQDPGVLGGYTF.